This T cell receptor (beta chain) was recovered during a study of type 1 and type 2 diabetes patients (dated by TCRdb to the mid-2010s). Notes on the research overall: The cohort comprised fewer than 10 type 1 diabetes patients, four type 2 diabetes patients and about six nondiabetic controls recruited in China. Throughout the study, CD4 or CD8 MicroBeads on MACS columns were used to positively select CD4+ and CD8+ T cells from PBMCs. Altogether, 15 million to 20 million paired-end reads were produced across the whole study. The study used high-throughput sequencing to profile TCRbeta repertoires and compare individuals with type 1 diabetes, type 2 diabetes and no diabetes. Type 2 diabetes patients served as a disease comparison group for the type 1 diabetes patients. Similar V gene usage was observed when approximately 20-cycle and roughly 25-cycle amplification were compared, suggesting similar primer efficiencies and random PCR bias. The TCRbeta libraries underwent paired-end sequencing on Illumina HiSeq 2000 or MiSeq instruments. The investigation overall reported the following: V and J gene usage patterns of type 2 diabetes and control samples were highly correlated, averaging roughly 0.97 between samples. Since just a limited number of T2D and control samples were sequenced, some T1D-only HECs might also appear in more T2D or control samples. High diversity was shown by type 2 diabetes repertoires, and the diversity was significantly greater than that of type 1 diabetes repertoires in both CD4+ and CD8+ T cells. The study groups were not matched for age and gender, which could possibly have biased interpretation. Type 2 diabetes patients had few highly-expanded CD4+ clones (median one), and those clones made up a median around 4% of reads.

V ends up 5 bases short and J 5 bases short, with an unmatched junction base count of 11. The germline V gene (reference sequence) gives CDR1 as DFQATT and CDR2 as SNEGSKA. The CDR3 numbers 14 residues from cysteine through phenylalanine. The CDR3 DNA has 42 bases and is translated from base 1. The data were produced on an Illumina MiSeq. For TCRbeta CDR3 amplification, the template was genomic DNA taken from the sorted T cell subsets. Multiplex PCR with 30 forward and 13 reverse primers amplified the TCRbeta CDR3 region. PCR products were purified with AMPure XP beads, after which indices and adaptors were added in a second approximately 26-cycle PCR. Libraries were gel-purified using the QIAquick Gel Extraction Kit before sequencing. Concerning the study's data processing: FLASH was used to merge paired-end reads, and IgBLAST was used to align the merged reads to IMGT V, D and J germline references. Reads with below 70% alignment identity to germline references were discarded, and some 10 million reads were retained study-wide. IMGT definitions were followed to assign CDR3 boundaries, reading frame and productivity. Highly-expanded clones were defined as clones at or above 1% of reads, and diversity was measured by normalized Shannon entropy. Unpaired two-tailed t-tests were used to test for differences in Shannon entropy between groups. TCRdb ran its own pipeline on the public reads, namely fastp trimming at Q25 and MiXCR clone calling, and kept in-frame beta chains. Each entry merges the rows of one CDR3 protein and shows their most common DNA and genes. TCRdb assigned the V and J calls; the authors' analysis was not used. The sample table records fewer than 300,000 distinct CDR3 sequences; more than 40% of these occur just once. Roughly an eighth of the sample is taken by the ten largest.

Turning to this clonotype: There is no known antigen for this receptor. Base quality data are lacking; no much larger clone is found one base away.

All diabetic patients met standard classification criteria for type 1 or type 2 diabetes, with glucose and C-peptide assessed by WHO-recommended methods. Donors were excluded if they had other autoimmune diseases or infections within the previous four weeks. From each participant, approximately 9.5 milliliters of peripheral blood were collected. PBMCs were isolated with LymphoPrep density separation. This sequence originates from a man aged 18 to 35 with type 2 diabetes. The chain joins TRBV20-1 to TRBJ1-2, and TRBD1 matches 7 of the central bases. Specimen: peripheral blood mononuclear cells (PBMCs). This receptor carries the CDR3 CSAARQGSIYGYTF. The DNA sequence is as follows: TGCAGTGCTGCAAGACAGGGATCGATTTATGGCTACACCTTC.